This TCR beta chain emerged from a study of blood T cell repertoires in COVID-19. Clones were read by immunoSEQ multiplex PCR, and TCRdb kept only the in-frame ones, dropping some. The table lists about 24,000 clones, 86% of them singletons. CDR1 and CDR2 (germline): SGHNT, YYREEE (reference sequence). The CDR3 covers 16 residues. V lost 4 bases to trimming and J lost 7 bases; unmatched junction nucleotides: 12. Sequenced input: peripheral blood. The V and J genes are TRBV5-4 and TRBJ2-1; the match to TRBD2 covers 9 bases. The source is a woman of 80 years or more with active or convalescent COVID-19. CDR3 nucleotides: TGTGCCAGCAGCGGATTAGCGGGGGCTACAGGGAATGAGCAGTTCTTC. It translates to CASSGLAGATGNEQFF.